The present T cell receptor beta chain was sequenced within a study of cytomegalovirus exposure and HLA in healthy donors. General study results and limits: The authors later linked a missense DCLRE1C variant to TCR beta V- and J-gene trimming. Some public TCRs appeared in many individuals, while most sequences were rare. In a later analysis, TCR association rates varied by HLA locus: DRB1 most, HLA-C fewest.

The PCR had 60 Vbeta and 13 Jbeta primers. Only in-frame clones appear in the TCRdb table, and some are missing; sequencing was by immunoSEQ multiplex PCR. This repertoire includes about 130,000 clones. There were likely unrecorded immune exposures, though donors were nominally healthy when sampled. J lost 1 base, V lost 0 bases, and 5 bases had no gene match. This CDR3 region has 16 residues. Per the germline V gene, CDR1 is SQVTM and CDR2 is ANQGSEA. In regard to this clone: The antigen remains unidentified.

This TCR was recovered from a man between 18 and 29 years old in good health and CMV-seronegative. The V call is TRBV29-1, the J call TRBJ2-1, with TRBD2 matching over 8 bases. Sequenced material: PBMCs. The CDR3 DNA sequence: TGCAGCGTTGAAGAGACGGGGGGGCTATCCTACAATGAGCAGTTCTTC. Amino acids: CSVEETGGLSYNEQFF.